This T cell receptor (beta chain) is from a study of CXCR3-negative and CXCR3-positive naive CD8 T cells. Study overall: TRB reads totalled about 140 million, about 1.5 +/- 0.3 million per library. Study-wide results and limits: High diversity, comparable across both naive subsets, contrasted with much lower diversity in memory CD8+ cells. After cryopreservation, CXCR3 expression dropped partially; most assays used fresh PBMCs.

Notes on this clonotype: Its antigen is not identified.

UMI-labeled 5' RACE yielded the TRB cDNA libraries. With the 5' RACE reads reprocessed, TCRdb shows one record per CDR3 protein and no DNA. The specimen's table records 100,000 to 150,000 distinct CDR3 sequences. CD45RO-CCR7+CD27+CD95- defined naive CD8+ T cells. This CDR3 region has 18 residues. The V gene's germline CDR1 is SGHRS and CDR2 YFSETQ. V and J are TRBV5-1 and TRBJ2-7; TCRdb names TRBD2, which stays unverified in the absence of DNA. Sequenced material: naive CXCR3- CD8+ T cells from blood. As for subset: CD45RO-CCR7+CD27+CD95- naive CD8+ T cells lacking CXCR3 (TNR3-). The receptor comes from a human donor in good health. Some clones in this sample may be carry-over from other donors' samples. CDR3 protein: CASSLIGGAAGANYEQYF.